This T cell receptor beta chain derives from a study of response to subunit inactivated influenza vaccine. Germline values: CDR1 SQVTM, CDR2 ANQGSEA. The CDR3 runs to 13 residues. Trimming pared 6 bases from V and 4 bases from J, leaving 15 bases between. Study-wide findings and caveats: The authors offered the suggestion that each seasonal influenza vaccination recruits few new T cells.

With regard to this clonotype: Its specificity is not known.

From the RT-PCR reads, TCRdb called clonotypes with MiXCR, one entry per CDR3 protein. The sample records about 800,000 distinct CDR3 sequences, over 20% being singletons. Material: PBMCs from blood, obtained around 5 days after vaccination. This TCR came from a man aged 45 to 65 who received an inactivated influenza vaccine. The rearrangement links TRBV29-1 to TRBJ1-1; TRBD1 is a possible D gene (5 bases). As DNA, the CDR3 is TGCAGCGTGGGGGGACCCCGGGGCACTGAAGCTTTCTTT. It specifies CSVGGPRGTEAFF.